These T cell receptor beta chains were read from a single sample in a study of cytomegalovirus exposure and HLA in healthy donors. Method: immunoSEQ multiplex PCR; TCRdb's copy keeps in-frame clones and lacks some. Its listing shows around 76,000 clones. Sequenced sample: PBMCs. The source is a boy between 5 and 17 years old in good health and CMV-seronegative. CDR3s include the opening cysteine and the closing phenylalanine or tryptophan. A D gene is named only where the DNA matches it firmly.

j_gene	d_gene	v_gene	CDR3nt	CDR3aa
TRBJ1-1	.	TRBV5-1	TGCGCCAGCGTCCACGGGACAACGAACACTGAAGCTTTCTTT	CASVHGTTNTEAFF
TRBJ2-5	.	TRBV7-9	TGTGCCAGCAGCTTGCACATACCTCAAGAGACCCAGTACTTC	CASSLHIPQETQYF
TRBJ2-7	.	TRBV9	TGTGCCAGCAGCGTCGCTACAAGACCGGGGTACGAGCAGTACTTC	CASSVATRPGYEQYF
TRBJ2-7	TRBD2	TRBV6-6	TGTGCCAGCAGTGGGACTAGCGTTTCCTACGAGCAGTACTTC	CASSGTSVSYEQYF
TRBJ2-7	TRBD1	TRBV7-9	TGTGCCAGCAGCTTATCGACCGGGACAGGGATTCTCTACGAGCAGTACTTC	CASSLSTGTGILYEQYF
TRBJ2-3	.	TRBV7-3	TGTGCCAGCAGCTTAGACGGCGGCCCAGATACGCAGTATTTT	CASSLDGGPDTQYF
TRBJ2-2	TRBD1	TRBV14	TGTGCCAGCAGCCAGCGGACAGGGGCGAACACCGGGGAGCTGTTTTTT	CASSQRTGANTGELFF
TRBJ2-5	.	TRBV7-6	TGTGCCAGCAGCTTAGACTTCCGACAAGAGACCCAGTACTTC	CASSLDFRQETQYF
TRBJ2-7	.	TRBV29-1	TGCAGCGGACTTGATGAAAAGCAGTACTTC	CSGLDEKQYF
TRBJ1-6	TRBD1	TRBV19	TGTGCCAGTAGTGCAAGCCCCGGGACAGGGGGTTCACCCCTCCACTTT	CASSASPGTGGSPLHF
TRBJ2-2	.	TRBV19	TGTGCCAGTAGTACCTCGGGTGCGGGGGCCATTCTGAACACCGGGGAGCTGTTTTTT	CASSTSGAGAILNTGELFF
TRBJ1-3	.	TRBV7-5	TGTGTCAGAAGCTTAGGGTTCACGGGGACAGCCACCATATATTTT	CVRSLGFTGTATIYF
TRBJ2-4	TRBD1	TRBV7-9	TGTGCCAGCAGCTTAGGTGTAGGGCCGGGACAGGGCTCCAAAAACATTCAGTACTTC	CASSLGVGPGQGSKNIQYF
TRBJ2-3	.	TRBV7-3	TGTGCCAGCAGCTTCTCTACAGATACGCAGTATTTT	CASSFSTDTQYF
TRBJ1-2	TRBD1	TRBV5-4	TGTGCCAGCAGCCCACAGGGGCGGGATGGCTACACCTTC	CASSPQGRDGYTF
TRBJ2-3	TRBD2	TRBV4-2	TGTGCCAGCAGCCAAGAGCGGGGGGGCCCAGATACGCAGTATTTT	CASSQERGGPDTQYF
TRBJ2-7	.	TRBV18	TGTGCCAGCTCACCTGAAGGGGGGGAGGGGGGAGAAGACTACGAGCAGTACTTC	CASSPEGGEGGEDYEQYF
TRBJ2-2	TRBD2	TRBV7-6	TGTGCCAGCAGCTTAGGAGGCGGGGGGGCCACCGGGGAGCTGTTTTTT	CASSLGGGGATGELFF
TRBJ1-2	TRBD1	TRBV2	TGTGCCAGCAGAAGACCGGGACAGGGAGGAGGCTACACCTTC	CASRRPGQGGGYTF
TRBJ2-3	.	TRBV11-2	TGTGCCAGCAGCTTAGTGACTAGTCCTAGAGATACGCAGTATTTT	CASSLVTSPRDTQYF
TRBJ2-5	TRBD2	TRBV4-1	TGCGCCAGCAGCGGATGGGACTATTCCGCGGAGACCCAGTACTTC	CASSGWDYSAETQYF
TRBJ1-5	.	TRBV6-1	TGTGCCAGCAGTGAAGGGGGCCAGCCCCAGCATTTT	CASSEGGQPQHF
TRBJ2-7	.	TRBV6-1	TGTGCCAGCAGTGACCGTTGGGGGCGCGACGAGCAGTACTTC	CASSDRWGRDEQYF
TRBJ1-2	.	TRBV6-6	TGTGCCAGCAGTTACTCTTCCAGTATCCCTAACTATGGCTACACCTTC	CASSYSSSIPNYGYTF
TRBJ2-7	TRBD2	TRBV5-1	TGCGCCAGCAGCTTTCTAGCGGGAGCTTACGAGCAGTACTTC	CASSFLAGAYEQYF
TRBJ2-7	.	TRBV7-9	TGTGCCAGCAGCCCCGAGGGAGGCTACGAGCAGTACTTC	CASSPEGGYEQYF
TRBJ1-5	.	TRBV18	TGTGCCAGCTCAACTAGTAGCAATCAGCCCCAGCATTTT	CASSTSSNQPQHF
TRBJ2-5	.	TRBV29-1	TGCAGCGTAAACGCTTTGGGGCCTGCGACAGAGACCCAGTACTTC	CSVNALGPATETQYF
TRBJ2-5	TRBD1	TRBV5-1	TGCGCCAGCCAGGATACAGGGGGCACAGAGACCCAGTACTTC	CASQDTGGTETQYF
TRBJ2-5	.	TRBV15	TGTGCCACCAGCAGAGATGCGAGGGATCAAGAGACCCAGTACTTC	CATSRDARDQETQYF
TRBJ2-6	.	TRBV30	TGTGCCTGGAGTCGGGGCTCTGGGGCCAACGTCCTGACTTTC	CAWSRGSGANVLTF
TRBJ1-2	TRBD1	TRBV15	TGTGCCACCAGCAGACGACAGGGGAACTATGGCTACACCTTC	CATSRRQGNYGYTF
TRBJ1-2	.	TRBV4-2	TGTGCCAGCAGCCAAGATGTTAGCAGGGCCTATGGCTACACCTTC	CASSQDVSRAYGYTF
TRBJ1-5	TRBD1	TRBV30	TGTGCCTGGAGTGGAGACAGGGGATATCAGCCCCAGCATTTT	CAWSGDRGYQPQHF
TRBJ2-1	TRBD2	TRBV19	TGTGCCAGTCGCCCGACTAGCGGGGGCCACAATGAGCAGTTCTTC	CASRPTSGGHNEQFF
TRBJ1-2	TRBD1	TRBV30	TGTGCCTGGACACCAGGGGGCGCGGACTATGGCTACACCTTC	CAWTPGGADYGYTF
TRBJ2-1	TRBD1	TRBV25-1	TGTGCCAGCAGTCTCCTGGGACAGGGGTCCAATGAGCAGTTCTTC	CASSLLGQGSNEQFF
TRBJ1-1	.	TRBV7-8	TGTGCCAGCAGCTTAGGGACAGCTGAAGCTTTCTTT	CASSLGTAEAFF